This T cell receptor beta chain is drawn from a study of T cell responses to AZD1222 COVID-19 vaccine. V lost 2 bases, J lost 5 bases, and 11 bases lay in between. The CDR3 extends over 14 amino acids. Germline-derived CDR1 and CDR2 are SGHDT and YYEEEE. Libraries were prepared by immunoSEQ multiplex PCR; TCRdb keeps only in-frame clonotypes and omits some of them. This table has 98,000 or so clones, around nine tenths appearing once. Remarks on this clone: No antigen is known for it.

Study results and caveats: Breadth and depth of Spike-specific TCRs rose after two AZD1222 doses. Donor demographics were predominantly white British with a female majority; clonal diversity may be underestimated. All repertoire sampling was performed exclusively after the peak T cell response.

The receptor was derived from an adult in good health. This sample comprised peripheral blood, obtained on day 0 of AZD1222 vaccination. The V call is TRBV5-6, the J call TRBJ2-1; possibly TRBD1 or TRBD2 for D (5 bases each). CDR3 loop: CASSFRDGNNEQFF. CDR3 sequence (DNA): TGTGCCAGCAGCTTCCGGGACGGAAACAATGAGCAGTTCTTC.